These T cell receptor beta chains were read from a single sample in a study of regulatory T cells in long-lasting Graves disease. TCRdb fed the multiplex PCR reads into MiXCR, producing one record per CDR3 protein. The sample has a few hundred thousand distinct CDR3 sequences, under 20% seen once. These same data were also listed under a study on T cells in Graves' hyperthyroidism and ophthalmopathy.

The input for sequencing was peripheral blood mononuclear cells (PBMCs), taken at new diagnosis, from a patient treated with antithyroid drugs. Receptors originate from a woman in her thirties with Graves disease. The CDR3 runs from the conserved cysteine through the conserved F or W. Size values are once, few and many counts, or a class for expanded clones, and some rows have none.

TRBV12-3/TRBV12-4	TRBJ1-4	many	CASRYSGRGEKLFF
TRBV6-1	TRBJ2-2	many	CASSSDKYTGELFF
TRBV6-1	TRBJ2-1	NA	CASRTIRGLRLGNEQFF
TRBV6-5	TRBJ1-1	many	CASSYNRLNTEAFF
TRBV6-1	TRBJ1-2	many	CASSEGDSSYGYTF
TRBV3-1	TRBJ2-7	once	CASITISERGCAYEQYF
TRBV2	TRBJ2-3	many	CASREAWTGGSVDTQYF
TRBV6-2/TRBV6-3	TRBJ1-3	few	CASSYPTGSSGNTIYF
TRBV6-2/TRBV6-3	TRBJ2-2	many	CASSEGGAGTGELFF
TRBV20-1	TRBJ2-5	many	CSAAGAGGETQYF
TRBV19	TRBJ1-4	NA	CASSTEHSAGEKLFF
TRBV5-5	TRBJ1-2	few	CASSLQGSNGYTF
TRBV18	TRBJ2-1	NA	CASSPPKRGLYNEQFF
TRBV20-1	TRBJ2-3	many	CSAYRDPSSADTQYF
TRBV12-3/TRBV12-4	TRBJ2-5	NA	CASSARDRGPETQYF
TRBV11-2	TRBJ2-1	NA	CASSLGTTYNEQFF
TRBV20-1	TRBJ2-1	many	CSAIYSAARSYNEQFF
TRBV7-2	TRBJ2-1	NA	CASSPKTSGGWSYNEQFF
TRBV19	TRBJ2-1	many	CASKGEPRGYNEQFF
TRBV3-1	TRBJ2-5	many	CASSDQGLIEETQYF
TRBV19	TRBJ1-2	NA	CASSIIRGDYGYTF
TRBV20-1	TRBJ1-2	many	CSAPTEANYGYTF
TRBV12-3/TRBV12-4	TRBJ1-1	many	CASRYRLRGLNTEAFF
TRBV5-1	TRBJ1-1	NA	CASSPDRGDTEAFF
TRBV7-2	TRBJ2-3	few	CASSSQRGGVDTQYF
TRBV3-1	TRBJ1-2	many	CASSQDDRNNYGYTF
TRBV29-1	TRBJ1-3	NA	CSGHIGNTIYF
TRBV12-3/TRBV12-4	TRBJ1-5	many	CASSPRGGSTNQPQHF
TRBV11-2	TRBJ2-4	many	CASSLIRQGKVIAKNIQYF
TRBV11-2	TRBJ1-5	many	CASSLDLGQPQHF
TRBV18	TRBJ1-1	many	CASSPLGTARNTEAFF
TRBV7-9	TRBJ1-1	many	CASSLDQGAEAFF
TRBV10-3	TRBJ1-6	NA	CAISYSGALQGDSPLLF
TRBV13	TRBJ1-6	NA	CASSFGDRGNSPLHF
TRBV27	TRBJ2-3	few	CASRNRGGGEDTQYF
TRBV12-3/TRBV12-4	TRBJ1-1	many	CASTLVMNTEAFF
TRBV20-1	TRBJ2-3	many	CSAPSPGYTDTQYF
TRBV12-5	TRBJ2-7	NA	CASGWTGYEQYF
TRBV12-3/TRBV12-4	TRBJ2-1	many	CASSPNTVGEQFF
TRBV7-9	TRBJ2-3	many	CASSRRGGETDTQYF
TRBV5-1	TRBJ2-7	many	CASSLMAGTTYEQYF
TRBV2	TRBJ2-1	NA	CASSELGGGVRAYNEQFF